Listed below are T cell receptor beta chains from one sample, sequenced in a study of identifying expanded T cells in peripheral blood. Method: immunoSEQ multiplex PCR; TCRdb's copy keeps in-frame clones and lacks some. The data contain under 130,000 clones, 80% to 90% of them singletons. The sequenced sample was blood. The receptors derive from a person aged 18 to 75 in good health. Each CDR3 is given with its conserved first and last residue.

TRBV7-2 | 13 | CASSPQGRTEAFF
TRBV19 | 13 | CASSMSSGNTIYF
TRBV4-3 | 17 | CASSPGPGRVTGNTIYF
TRBV29-1 | 13 | CSLTLGVNTEAFF
TRBV18 | 16 | CASSPPPSGGGYEQYF
TRBV4-3 | 11 | CASSQGLGAFF
TRBV7-2 | 15 | CASSSIAGYPYEQYF
TRBV5-4 | 12 | CASSSLGGEAFF
TRBV7-9 | 15 | CASSPREGMDNEQFF
TRBV27 | 15 | CASSLIGGGNQPQHF
TRBV5-1 | 15 | CASSLGTGINEKLFF
TRBV6-5 | 13 | CASSPDRGYGYTF
TRBV2 | 16 | CASSDGGRVAKNIQYF
TRBV13 | 13 | CASSLRATDTQYF
TRBV7-9 | 14 | CASSHELSGNTIYF
TRBV9 | 16 | CASSSTSGGANNEQFF
TRBV6-1 | 15 | CASSEEDRAADTQYF
TRBV4-3 | 15 | CASSPLRGTWETQYF
TRBV7-9 | 12 | CASSPDRGRAFF
TRBV7-2 | 16 | CASSSPPLAAYNEQFF
TRBV18 | 13 | CASSGGSQETQYF
TRBV21-1 | 16 | CASSKSRDSPRETQYF
TRBV2 | 15 | CASSGAGGRYNEQFF
TRBV7-7 | 15 | CASSLAGGSTYEQYF
TRBV7-9 | 14 | CASTPTGPNEKLFF
TRBV5-1 | 15 | CASSLLKGSSYEQYF
TRBV29-1 | 14 | CSASDASTNEKLFF
TRBV5-6 | 14 | CASSPWGPRGEAFF
TRBV30 | 13 | CAWDRVKNTEAFF
TRBV18 | 14 | CASSPGEGSRTQYF
TRBV13 | 15 | CASSLGLGQYSPLHF
TRBV19 | 14 | CASELSVSNQPQHF
TRBV7-9 | 17 | CASSGKHRGEAQETQYF
TRBV29-1 | 14 | CSAKAGRVNTEAFF
TRBV6-6 | 11 | CASSPGDGYTF
TRBV4-2 | 14 | CASSHQTGDYGYTF
TRBV5-4 | 18 | CASSLYGMAGDRNYEQYF
TRBV10-3 | 13 | CAIKTGEGNEQFF
TRBV19 | 14 | CASSRGVGANVLTF
TRBV2 | 18 | CASRESWGPRTTNEKLFF
TRBV18 | 13 | CASSEDRGRGYTF
TRBV13 | 15 | CASSLFAGVVYEQYF
TRBV18 | 17 | CASSPRFLGLSGNTIYF
TRBV7-9 | 16 | CASSHPTLSGSYEQYF
TRBV27 | 15 | CASSPRTGMNTEAFF
TRBV29-1 | 15 | CSVGLAGASTDTQYF
TRBV7-8 | 13 | CASILAGTYEQYF
TRBV4-3 | 14 | CASSPLQGVGELFF
TRBV6-6 | 14 | CASSYSRVVGGYTF
TRBV15 | 16 | CATSGTGGPTGGEQFF
TRBV4-2 | 16 | CASSPGLAPSTDTQYF
TRBV15 | 14 | CATSRVDSSYEQYF
TRBV7-2 | 17 | CASSLGGAVVFTGELFF
TRBV2 | 16 | CASSREGQGADTEAFF
TRBV5-1 | 14 | CASSPGAGYNEQFF